This TCR beta chain derives from a study of OX40 agonist ivuxolimab in advanced cancers. Study summary: Enrolled patients in dose escalation had cancers that were hepatocellular carcinoma, melanoma, renal cell or head and neck cancer. Partial responses were achieved by three patients: one hepatocellular carcinoma, two cutaneous melanoma.

The germline V gene encodes CDR1 SEHNR and CDR2 FQNEAQ (reference sequence). The CDR3 is 14 amino acids. V gave up 3 bases and J gave up 5 bases, with 13 bases separating them. Method: immunoSEQ multiplex PCR; TCRdb's copy keeps in-frame clones and lacks some. The sample has tens of thousands of clones, approximately 85% seen once. The sequenced sample was CD4+ or CD8+ T cells sorted from blood, obtained in a trial of the OX40 agonist ivuxolimab. This receptor was obtained from an adult with an advanced solid tumor such as melanoma, head and neck, liver or kidney cancer. The J gene is TRBJ1-1, the V gene TRBV7-9; no reliable D call. In DNA, the CDR3 is TGTGCCAGCAGCTTTGCACACGAGGTTACTGAAGCTTTCTTT. Protein: CASSFAHEVTEAFF.